Included here is one T cell receptor beta chain sequence, with context. This CDR3 is built from 13 residues. Trimming took off 2 bases at V and 3 bases at J, with 8 bases between the two ends. CDR1 and CDR2 (germline): SEHNR, FQNEAQ (reference sequence). The data stem from a study of blood T cell repertoires in COVID-19. Study background: COVID-19 samples, acute and convalescent, were from the United States, Italy and Spain. Sources were T cells, B-cell-depleted T cells, or PBMCs; the material itself was cDNA or gDNA.

Authors' data handling: Amplification with reference gene primers provided the estimates of nucleated cell counts. Assay used: immunoSEQ multiplex PCR; TCRdb lists only in-frame clones, some missing. V and J calls and clone size come straight from that table; D and trimming were deduced from the DNA. This table has about 66,000 clones, 82% appearing once. The sequencing sample was made of peripheral blood. The receptor was derived from a man aged 60 to 69 with acute or convalescent COVID-19. This chain connects TRBV7-9 to TRBJ2-7; D is uncertain. The CDR3 here is CASSLPPGYEQYF. Here the CDR3 DNA reads TGTGCCAGCAGCTTACCCCCCGGCTACGAGCAGTACTTC.